Presented here are 9 T cell receptor beta chains from one specimen sequenced in a study of CD8+CD57+ T cells in acquired aplastic anemia. Both TCR beta VDJ combination and CDR3 sequence profiling were carried out. Genomic DNA was the template for this profiling. Using its own MiXCR run on the reads, TCRdb lists one record per CDR3 protein. This table has around 400,000 distinct CDR3 sequences, 55% to 70% appearing once. The sequenced sample was sorted CD4+, CD8+, or CD8+CD57+ T cells (not recorded which) from PBMCs. The receptors here all came from a human donor in good health, serving as a control.

A note on this clonotype: One junction end disagrees with the germline gene, perhaps due to a read error. The V call is TRBV29-1, the J call TRBJ2-1; D is perhaps TRBD1 or TRBD2 (5 bases each). The CDR3 has 14 amino acids. Germline values: CDR1 SQVTM, CDR2 ANQGSEA. CDR3 region: CSASSGGPLNGQFF. The CDR3 region has the DNA TGCAGCGCTTCTAGTGGGGGACCACTCAATGGGCAGTTCTTC.

In regard to this clonotype: No conserved phenylalanine or tryptophan ends this CDR3, so it is likely a read error. The DNA is left out, because the CDR3 cannot be placed on it with certainty; the CDR3 is given as TCRdb lists it. The chain is built from TRBV7-2 and TRBJ1-2; the tabulated D call, TRBD1, remains unverified against the DNA. Germline assignment: CDR1 SGHTA and CDR2 FQGNSA. From its first to its last residue, the CDR3 has 14 amino acids. CDR3 amino acids: CASSLKVRGSTDTL.

The chain has TRBV20-1 and TRBJ2-7; D gene ambiguous. Looked up from germline, CDR1 is DFQATT and CDR2 is SNEGSKA (reference sequence). Trimming removed 4 bases from V and 2 bases from J, with 18 bases in between. The CDR3 is 15 residues long. The DNA for the CDR3 is TGCAGTGCTACTCCACGAGTACCGGCGGCCTACGAGCAGTACTTC. It specifies CSATPRVPAAYEQYF.

Concerning this clonotype: One end of the junction fails to match germline, which may point to a read error. This chain connects TRBV14 to TRBJ2-5, with D tentatively TRBD1 (6 bases). The CDR3 runs 14 residues. Germline CDR1 SGHDN, CDR2 FVKESK. The CDR3 nucleotides are TGTGCCAGCAGCCGGGAACAGGGAAGAGAGACCCAGTACTTT. Amino acids: CASSREQGRETQYF.

At least ten counts were recorded for this clonotype. The chain combines TRBV5-6 with TRBJ1-2, with D unresolved. Trimming stripped 5 bases from V and 5 bases from J, with 19 bases between. This CDR3 is 15 amino acids long. The germline V gene has CDR1 SGHDT and CDR2 YYEEEE. CDR3 loop: CASSPVPGGEYGYTF. The CDR3 DNA reads as TGTGCCAGCAGTCCAGTCCCAGGAGGTGAATATGGCTACACCTTC.

This clonotype was found a few times. This chain connects TRBV19 to TRBJ1-2; 7 nucleotides line up with TRBD1. The length of the CDR3 is 15 residues. The germline V gene encodes CDR1 LNHDA and CDR2 SQIVND (reference sequence). V lost 5 bases, J lost 8 bases, and 14 bases stayed unmatched. The CDR3 bases are TGTGCCAGTAGTGTTTTGCGGCAGGGGGTAGACGGCTACACCTTC. Protein sequence: CASSVLRQGVDGYTF.

Comment on this clonotype: Since no conserved phenylalanine or tryptophan closes the CDR3, a read error is the likely cause. Because the CDR3's place on the DNA is in doubt, the DNA is left out and the CDR3 is given as listed by TCRdb. V usage is TRBV9 and J usage is TRBJ2-5; the DNA was not compared with TRBD1, the D call given in the table. Germline V gene sequence: CDR1 SGDLS, CDR2 YYNGEE. The CDR3 spans 13 amino acids, including both terminal residues. The CDR3 reads CASSVDVGDNGYI.

The chain couples TRBV5-4 to TRBJ1-2; no clear D gene. Trimming shortened V by 0 bases and J by 6 bases, and 9 bases separated the two germline ends. The germline V gene has CDR1 SGHNT and CDR2 YYREEE (reference sequence). The CDR3 covers 13 residues. Here the CDR3 reads CASSLVGEDGYTF. CDR3 sequence (DNA): TGTGCCAGCAGCTTGGTTGGGGAGGATGGCTACACCTTC.

CDR3 nucleotide sequence: TGTGCCAGCAGTGAAACCGGGGGCGGTCCCTACGAGCAGTACTTC. It specifies CASSETGGGPYEQYF. This sequence joins TRBV6-1 and TRBJ2-7; D is possibly TRBD1 or TRBD2 (6 bases each). Deletions cut 2 bases from V and 2 bases from J, with 13 bases between. The CDR3 is made up of 15 amino acids. CDR1 and CDR2 from the germline V gene are MNHNS and SASEGT.